This T cell receptor beta chain was identified in a study of CD4 T cells in relation to SARS-CoV-2 and coronaviruses. As for this clone: Its specificity is not known.

Data came from immunoSEQ multiplex PCR; TCRdb stores just in-frame clones and leaves some out. The data hold some 19,000 clones, with under 80% observed a single time. Unexposed donor CD4+ T cells date from 2011-2018, before the COVID-19 pandemic. Isolation of CD4+ T cells took place after approximately 11 days in culture. PBMCs were plated at around 2.1 million per well in IL-2-containing medium. Sequencing used CD4+ T cells from PBMCs, cultured in vitro. This sequence originates from a human donor in good health.

CDR3 bases: TGTGCCAGTAGGCGGGGACAGGGGGCGCGGAACACTGAAGCTTTCTTT. Encoded protein: CASRRGQGARNTEAFF. The rearrangement uses TRBV19 and TRBJ1-1, with TRBD1 matching over 12 bases. Germline V gives CDR1 LNHDA, CDR2 SQIVND (reference sequence). The CDR3 spans 16 residues. With V trimmed by 6 bases and J by 1 base, 6 bases remained unmatched. Complete variable domain (other parts from reference TRBV19 and TRBJ1-1): DGGITQSPKYLFRKEGQNVTLSCEQNLNHDAMYWYRQDPGQGLRLIYYSQIVNDFQKGDIAEGYSVSREKKESFPLTVTSAQKNPTAFYLCASRRGQGARNTEAFFGQGTRLTVV.